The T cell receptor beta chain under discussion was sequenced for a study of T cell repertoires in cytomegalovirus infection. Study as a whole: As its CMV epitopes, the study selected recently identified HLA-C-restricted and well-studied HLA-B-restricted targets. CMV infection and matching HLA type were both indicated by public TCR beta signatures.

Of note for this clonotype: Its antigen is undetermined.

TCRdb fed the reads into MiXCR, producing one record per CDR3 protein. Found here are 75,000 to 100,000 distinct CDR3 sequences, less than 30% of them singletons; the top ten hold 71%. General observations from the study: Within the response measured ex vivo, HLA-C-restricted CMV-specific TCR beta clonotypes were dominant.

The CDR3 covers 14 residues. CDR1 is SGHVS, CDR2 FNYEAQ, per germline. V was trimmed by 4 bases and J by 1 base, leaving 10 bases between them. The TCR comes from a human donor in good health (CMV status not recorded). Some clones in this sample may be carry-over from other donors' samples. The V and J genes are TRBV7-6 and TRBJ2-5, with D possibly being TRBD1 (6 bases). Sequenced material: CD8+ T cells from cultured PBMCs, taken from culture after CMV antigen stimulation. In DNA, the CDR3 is TGTGCCAGCAGCTCTACAGGGCTCCAAGAGACCCAGTACTTC. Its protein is CASSSTGLQETQYF.